This T cell receptor beta chain was sequenced during a study of blood T cells in healthy people across ages. CDR3 length: 13 residues. From germline, CDR1 is SEHNR and CDR2 FQNEAQ (reference sequence). V was cut by 5 bases and J by 6 bases, with 14 bases left in between. Primed by a sample-barcoded 5' primer and a J-beta primer mix, a second PCR proceeded for roughly 7 to 11 cycles. TCRdb re-called the 5' RACE reads with MiXCR, one entry per CDR3 protein. The profile shows 1,300,000 or so distinct CDR3 sequences, 59% of them singletons. The chain links TRBV7-9 to TRBJ2-7; no clear D. Sample: blood. The TCR sequence derives from a man younger than 35 in good health. For the CDR3, the DNA is TGTGCCAGCAGCAAAACCCCGCAGAGCGAGCAGTACTTC. Its protein product is CASSKTPQSEQYF.